This entry lists 20 T cell receptor beta chains sequenced from one sample in a study of early T cells in non-severe SARS-CoV-2 infection. TCRdb re-analysed the 5' RACE reads in MiXCR, keeping a single row per CDR3 protein. The sample carries 65,000 to 70,000 distinct CDR3 sequences, 12% recorded once. Material: whole blood. These receptors were obtained from an adult who was a healthcare worker with PCR-confirmed SARS-CoV-2 infection or an uninfected control (not recorded which).

This sequence joins TRBV6-5 and TRBJ1-1; D unresolved. V was trimmed by 0 bases and J by 4 bases, leaving 21 bases between them. The V gene's germline CDR1 is MNHEY and CDR2 SVGAGI. The CDR3 consists of 18 residues. The CDR3, as DNA: TGTGCCAGCAGTTACTCACATCTTGGAGGCTCCTGGGGCACTGAAGCTTTCTTT. This encodes CASSYSHLGGSWGTEAFF.

There are many counts of this clonotype. The CDR3 bases are TGTGCCAGCAGTTACTCGTGGACATCCTACGAGCAGTACTTC. Translating gives CASSYSWTSYEQYF. V and J are TRBV6-2 or TRBV6-3 and TRBJ2-7; D is possibly TRBD1 (5 bases). The CDR3 runs 14 residues. Trimming cost V 0 bases and J 1 base, with 7 bases left between them. CDR1 MNHEY and CDR2 SVGEGT come from the germline V gene.

The chain joins TRBV27 to TRBJ2-4, with D perhaps matching TRBD1 or TRBD2 (6 bases each). Trimming cost V 2 bases and J 11 bases, with 13 bases left between them. Germline V gene data show CDR1 as MNHEY and CDR2 as SMNVEV (reference sequence). CDR3 size: 13 residues. The CDR3 region is CASSLGGGRVQYF. The CDR3 nucleotides are TGTGCCAGCAGTTTAGGAGGGGGAAGGGTTCAGTACTTC.

This clonotype was counted only a few times. The CDR3 nucleotides read TGTGCCAGCAGTACCGGGACGGCCGTTAATCAGCCCCAGCATTTT. The encoded protein is CASSTGTAVNQPQHF. This chain joins TRBV6-6 and TRBJ1-5, with TRBD1 as a possible D gene (5 bases). Germline lookup yields CDR1 MNHNY and CDR2 SVGAGI (reference sequence). Trimming removed 5 bases at V and 4 bases at J, with 15 bases between. The CDR3 length is 15 residues.

This clonotype was picked up many times. The J gene is TRBJ1-2, the V gene TRBV6-5, with 9 bases fitting TRBD1. Trimming at V came to 0 bases and at J to 6 bases, leaving 8 bases not matched to a gene. The CDR3 runs to 16 residues. In germline, CDR1 is MNHEY, CDR2 SVGAGI. Written as DNA, the CDR3 is TGTGCCAGCAGTTACTCCGGACAGGGGCTCTATAATGGCTACACCTTC. Encoded protein: CASSYSGQGLYNGYTF.

This sequence joins TRBV29-1 and TRBJ1-1; D is undetermined. The CDR3 has 12 amino acids. Germline-derived CDR1 and CDR2 are SQVTM and ANQGSEA. Between the trimmed V and J ends, which lost 5 bases and 11 bases, there was a span of 18 bases. CDR3 in amino acids: CSVSEQNLKAFF. The CDR3 DNA sequence: TGCAGCGTTTCGGAACAGAACCTGAAGGCTTTCTTT.

This clonotype was observed at least ten times. The gene calls are TRBV7-2 and TRBJ2-7; a possible D gene is TRBD1 (5 bases). This CDR3 is 15 amino acids long. Germline V lookup: CDR1 SGHTA, CDR2 FQGNSA. V lost 1 base to trimming and J lost 2 bases, with 12 bases between them. CDR3 sequence (DNA): TGTGCCAGCAGCTTAGGGGGCAGCCCGACCTACGAGCAGTACTTC. Its protein is CASSLGGSPTYEQYF.

V is TRBV6-5 and J is TRBJ1-3; TRBD1 is a possible D gene (5 bases). CDR1 and CDR2 (germline): MNHEY, SVGAGI. The CDR3 length is 16 residues. The ends were cut back, 0 bases at V and 0 bases at J, with 9 bases in the middle. The CDR3 region has the DNA TGTGCCAGCAGTTACTCCAGGGTAAACTCTGGAAACACCATATATTTT. Protein product: CASSYSRVNSGNTIYF.

This clonotype occurred many times. The V call is TRBV10-1, the J call TRBJ1-1; D gene uncertain. The germline CDR1 and CDR2 sequences are WNHNN and SYGVQD (reference sequence). V lost 5 bases and J lost 1, with 8 bases in between. This CDR3 region has 13 residues. The DNA of the CDR3 is TGCGCCAGCAGTATGGCAGGGAACACTGAAGCTTTCTTT. Its protein is CASSMAGNTEAFF.

In this sample, this clonotype turned up many times. The chain carries TRBV9 and TRBJ1-1; weak D call: TRBD1 (5 bases). This CDR3 has 15 residues. Trimming cost V 3 bases and J 1 base, with 13 bases left between them. Germline V gene lookup returns CDR1 SGDLS and CDR2 YYNGEE. The chain's CDR3 is CASSAHQGPNTEAFF. As DNA, the CDR3 is TGTGCCAGCAGCGCCCACCAGGGCCCGAACACTGAAGCTTTCTTT.

This clonotype turned up a few times. This chain uses TRBV5-4 with TRBJ1-6, with D uncertain. This CDR3 has 17 amino acids. Germline lookup yields CDR1 SGHNT and CDR2 YYREEE (reference sequence). The V and J ends lost 1 base and 0 bases respectively, with 11 bases between them. CDR3 protein: CASSLRGSSSYNSPLHF. Here the CDR3 DNA reads TGTGCCAGCAGCTTGAGAGGGTCGAGCTCCTATAATTCACCCCTCCACTTT.

The chain couples TRBV3-1 to TRBJ2-7; TRBD2 is a possible D gene (6 bases). Trimming removed 4 bases from V and 2 bases from J, with 12 bases in between. CDR1 LGHDT and CDR2 YNNKEL come from the germline V gene (reference sequence). The CDR3 has 14 residues. CDR3 protein: CASSPRRVTYEQYF. The DNA of the CDR3 is TGTGCCAGCAGCCCGAGGAGGGTAACCTACGAGCAGTACTTC.

This rearrangement joins TRBV9 to TRBJ2-3, with 9 positions matching TRBD2. The V gene's germline CDR1 is SGDLS and CDR2 YYNGEE. This CDR3 spans 15 amino acids. J was trimmed by 6 bases and V by 0 bases; bases with no gene match: 5. CDR3 region: CASSVVASGADTQYF. The CDR3 coding sequence is TGTGCCAGCAGCGTAGTTGCTAGCGGGGCGGATACGCAGTATTTT.

The rearrangement joins TRBV6-2 or TRBV6-3 to TRBJ2-1; D remains ambiguous. V was clipped by 6 bases and J by 1 base, with 16 bases between them. The CDR3 has 16 amino acids. Germline values: CDR1 MNHEY, CDR2 SVGEGT. This chain's CDR3 is CASSRNILLSYNEQFF. CDR3 coding DNA: TGTGCCAGCAGCCGCAACATCCTCCTGTCCTACAATGAGCAGTTCTTC.

V usage is TRBV30 and J usage is TRBJ1-1; D possibly corresponds to TRBD1 (5 bases). Trimming pared 1 base from V and 0 bases from J, leaving 9 bases between. The CDR3 runs 14 residues. Germline CDR1 is GTSNPN and CDR2 is SVGIG (reference sequence). The CDR3 protein is CAWSDGTVNTEAFF. DNA for the CDR3: TGTGCCTGGAGTGATGGGACGGTGAACACTGAAGCTTTCTTT. Full variable domain (rest looked up from reference TRBV30 and TRBJ1-1): SQTIHQWPATLVQPVGSPLSLECTVEGTSNPNLYWYRQAAGRGLQLLFYSVGIGQISSEVPQNLSASRPQDRQFILSSKKLLLSDSGFYLCAWSDGTVNTEAFFGQGTRLTVV.

This clonotype occurred many times. The chain carries TRBV29-1 and TRBJ2-7, with 7 bases lining up with TRBD1. The junction had 3 bases not matched to a gene; V was cut back by 7 bases and J by 0 bases. Germline assignment: CDR1 SQVTM and CDR2 ANQGSEA. The CDR3 sequence is 12 residues long. DNA of the CDR3: TGCAGCGGAGGGGACAGCTCCTACGAGCAGTACTTC. Its translation is CSGGDSSYEQYF.

This rearrangement joins TRBV30 to TRBJ1-3; the D is unclear. Germline assignment: CDR1 GTSNPN and CDR2 SVGIG (reference sequence). This CDR3 contains 13 residues. With 0 bases removed from V and 1 base from J, the gap between germline ends came to 4 bases. CDR3: CAWSVRSGNTIYF. CDR3 DNA: TGTGCCTGGAGTGTTAGGTCTGGAAACACCATATATTTT. Full variable domain (remainder filled in from reference TRBV30 and TRBJ1-3): SQTIHQWPATLVQPVGSPLSLECTVEGTSNPNLYWYRQAAGRGLQLLFYSVGIGQISSEVPQNLSASRPQDRQFILSSKKLLLSDSGFYLCAWSVRSGNTIYFGEGSWLTVV.

Ten or more counts support this clonotype. The chain uses TRBV5-1 and TRBJ1-1, with TRBD1 matching over 7 bases. The V gene's germline CDR1 is SGHRS and CDR2 YFSETQ. This CDR3 is built from 14 residues. Trimming cost V 3 bases and J 0 bases; bases outside gene matches: 2. CDR3 region: CASSSTGLNTEAFF. CDR3 sequence (DNA): TGCGCCAGCAGCTCGACAGGGTTGAACACTGAAGCTTTCTTT.

This clonotype came up many times. The rearrangement uses TRBV4-3 and TRBJ1-3; D is undetermined. Germline CDR1 is LGHNA and CDR2 is YSLEER. V lost 0 bases and J lost 4, with 19 bases in between. The CDR3 covers 18 residues. The CDR3 DNA is TGCGCCAGCAGCCAAGATCCCCCGACCGGTGCCGCAGGAAACACCATATATTTT. Its translation is CASSQDPPTGAAGNTIYF.

This clonotype was observed at least ten times. This chain joins TRBV28 and TRBJ1-2, with a tentative D call TRBD1 (6 bases). The V gene lost 7 bases and the J gene lost 4 bases, with 22 bases spanning the gap. The germline gives CDR1 MDHEN, CDR2 SYDVKM. This CDR3 contains 16 residues. The CDR3 loop reads CASTTDWTTGSYGYTF. CDR3 nucleotides: TGTGCCAGCACCACGGATTGGACAACAGGGAGCTATGGCTACACCTTC.